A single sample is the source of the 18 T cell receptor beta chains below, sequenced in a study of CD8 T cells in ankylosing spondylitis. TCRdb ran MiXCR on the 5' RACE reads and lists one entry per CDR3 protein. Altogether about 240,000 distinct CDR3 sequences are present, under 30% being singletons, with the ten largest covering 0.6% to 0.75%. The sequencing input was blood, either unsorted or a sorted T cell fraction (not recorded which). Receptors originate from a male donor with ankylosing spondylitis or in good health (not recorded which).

The CDR3 sequence is CASSLDNKPGELFF. The CDR3 DNA is TGTGCCAGCAGTTTAGATAACAAGCCCGGGGAGCTGTTTTTT. The V call is TRBV12-3 or TRBV12-4, the J call TRBJ2-2; D gene uncertain. This CDR3 contains 14 residues. V was clipped by 1 base and J by 6 bases, with 9 bases between them.

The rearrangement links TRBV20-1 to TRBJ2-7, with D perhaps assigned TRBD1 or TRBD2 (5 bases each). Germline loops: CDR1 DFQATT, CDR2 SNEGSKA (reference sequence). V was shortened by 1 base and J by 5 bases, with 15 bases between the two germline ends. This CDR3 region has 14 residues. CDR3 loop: CSARVLGVVDEQYF. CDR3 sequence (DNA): TGCAGTGCTAGAGTCTTGGGGGTGGTCGACGAGCAGTACTTC.

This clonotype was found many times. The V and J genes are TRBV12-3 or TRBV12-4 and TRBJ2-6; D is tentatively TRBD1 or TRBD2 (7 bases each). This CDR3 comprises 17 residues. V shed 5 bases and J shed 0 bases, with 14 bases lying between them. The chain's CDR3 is CASSPRRGGSGANVLTF. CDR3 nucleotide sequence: TGTGCCAGCAGTCCTCGCAGGGGGGGCTCTGGGGCCAACGTCCTGACTTTC.

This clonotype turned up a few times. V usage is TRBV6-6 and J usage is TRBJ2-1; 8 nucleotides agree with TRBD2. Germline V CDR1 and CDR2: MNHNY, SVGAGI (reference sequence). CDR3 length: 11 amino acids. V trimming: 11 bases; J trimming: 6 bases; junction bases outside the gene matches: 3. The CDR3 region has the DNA TGTGCCTCGGGGGGGGTCAATGAGCAGTTCTTC. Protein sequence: CASGGVNEQFF.

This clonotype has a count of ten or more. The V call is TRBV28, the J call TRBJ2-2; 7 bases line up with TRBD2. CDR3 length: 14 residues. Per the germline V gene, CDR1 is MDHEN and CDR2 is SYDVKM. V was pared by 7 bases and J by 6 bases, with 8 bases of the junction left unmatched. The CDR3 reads CASTQRSGAGELFF. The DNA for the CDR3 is TGTGCCAGCACCCAAAGGAGCGGGGCCGGGGAGCTGTTTTTT.

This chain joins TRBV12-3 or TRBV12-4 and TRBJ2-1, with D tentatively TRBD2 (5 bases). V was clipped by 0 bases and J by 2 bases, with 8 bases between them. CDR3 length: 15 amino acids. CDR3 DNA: TGTGCCAGCAGTTTAGCCCCCGGGACCTACAATGAGCAGTTCTTC. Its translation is CASSLAPGTYNEQFF.

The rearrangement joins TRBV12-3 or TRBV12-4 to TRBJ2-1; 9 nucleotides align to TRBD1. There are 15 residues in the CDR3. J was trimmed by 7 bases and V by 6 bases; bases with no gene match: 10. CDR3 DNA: TGTGCCAGCAGACCATCCGGGGGACAGGGAAATGAGCAGTTCTTC. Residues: CASRPSGGQGNEQFF.

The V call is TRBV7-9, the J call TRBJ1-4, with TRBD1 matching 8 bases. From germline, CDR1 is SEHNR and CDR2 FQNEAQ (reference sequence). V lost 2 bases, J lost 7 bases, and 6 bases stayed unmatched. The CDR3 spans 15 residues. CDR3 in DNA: TGTGCCAGCAGCTTACAGGGGGCCAGACGTGAAAAACTGTTTTTT. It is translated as CASSLQGARREKLFF.

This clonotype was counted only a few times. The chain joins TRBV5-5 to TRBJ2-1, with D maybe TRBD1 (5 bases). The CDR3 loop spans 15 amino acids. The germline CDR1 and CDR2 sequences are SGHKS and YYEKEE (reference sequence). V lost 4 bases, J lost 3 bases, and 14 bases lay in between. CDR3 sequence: CASSPVAGIYNEQFF. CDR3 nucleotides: TGTGCCAGCAGCCCGGTTGCAGGGATCTACAATGAGCAGTTCTTC.

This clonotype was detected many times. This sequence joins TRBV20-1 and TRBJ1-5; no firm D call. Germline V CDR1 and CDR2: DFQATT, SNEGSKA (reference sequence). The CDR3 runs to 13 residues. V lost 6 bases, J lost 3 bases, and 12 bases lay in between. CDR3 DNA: TGCAGTGCCGTACCGGGGAACAATCAGCCCCAGCATTTT. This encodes CSAVPGNNQPQHF.

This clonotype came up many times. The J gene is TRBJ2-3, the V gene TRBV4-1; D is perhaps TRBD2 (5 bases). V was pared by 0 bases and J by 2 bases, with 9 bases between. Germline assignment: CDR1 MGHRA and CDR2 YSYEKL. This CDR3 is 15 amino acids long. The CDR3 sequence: CASSQELRDTDTQYF. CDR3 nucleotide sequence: TGCGCCAGCAGCCAAGAACTCCGGGACACAGATACGCAGTATTTT.

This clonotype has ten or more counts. Here the CDR3 DNA reads TGCAGTGCTCATCGCGTTGGGGATGAGCAGTTCTTC. Translated: CSAHRVGDEQFF. The rearrangement links TRBV20-1 to TRBJ2-1; D is unclear. The V gene lost 5 bases and the J gene lost 8 bases, with 13 bases spanning the gap. There are 12 residues in the CDR3. Per the germline V gene, CDR1 is DFQATT and CDR2 is SNEGSKA (reference sequence).

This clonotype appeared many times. The CDR3 region is CASSSDGSGNTIYF. CDR3 DNA: TGCGCCAGCAGCTCAGACGGCTCTGGAAACACCATATATTTT. V usage is TRBV5-1 and J usage is TRBJ1-3; D is unclear. V lost 3 bases to trimming and J lost 0 bases, with 7 bases between them. Germline lookup yields CDR1 SGHRS and CDR2 YFSETQ. The CDR3 sequence is 14 residues long. Full variable domain (remainder filled in from reference TRBV5-1 and TRBJ1-3): KAGVTQTPRYLIKTRGQQVTLSCSPISGHRSVSWYQQTPGQGLQFLFEYFSETQRNKGNFPGRFSGRQFSNSRSEMNVSTLELGDSALYLCASSSDGSGNTIYFGEGSWLTVV.

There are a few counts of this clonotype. This chain's CDR3 is CSARDGRAVSNQPQHF. CDR3 in DNA: TGCAGTGCTAGAGATGGCCGGGCCGTTAGCAATCAGCCCCAGCATTTT. This chain links TRBV20-1 with TRBJ1-5, with D unresolved. Looked up from germline, CDR1 is DFQATT and CDR2 is SNEGSKA (reference sequence). The CDR3 consists of 16 residues. Trimming cost V 0 bases and J 0 bases, with 12 bases left between them.

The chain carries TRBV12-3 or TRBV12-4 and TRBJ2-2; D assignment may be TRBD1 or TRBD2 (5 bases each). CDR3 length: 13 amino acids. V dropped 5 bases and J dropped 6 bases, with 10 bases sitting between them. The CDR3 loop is CASSRQRPGELFF. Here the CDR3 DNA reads TGTGCCAGCAGTCGACAGCGGCCCGGGGAGCTGTTTTTT.

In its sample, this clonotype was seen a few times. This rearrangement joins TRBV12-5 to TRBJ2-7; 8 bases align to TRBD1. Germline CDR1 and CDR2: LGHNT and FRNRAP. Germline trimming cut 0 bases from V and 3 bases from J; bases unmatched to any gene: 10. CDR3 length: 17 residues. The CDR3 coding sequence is TGTGCTAGTGGTTTGGTATCACAGGGGGTGGCCCACTACGAGCAGTACTTC. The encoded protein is CASGLVSQGVAHYEQYF.

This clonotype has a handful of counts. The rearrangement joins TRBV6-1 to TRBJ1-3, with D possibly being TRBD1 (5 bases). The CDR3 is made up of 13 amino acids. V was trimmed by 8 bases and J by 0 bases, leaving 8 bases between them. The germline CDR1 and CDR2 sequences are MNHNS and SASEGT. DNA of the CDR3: TGTGCCAGCTCGAGGGGCTCTGGAAACACCATATATTTT. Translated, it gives CASSRGSGNTIYF.

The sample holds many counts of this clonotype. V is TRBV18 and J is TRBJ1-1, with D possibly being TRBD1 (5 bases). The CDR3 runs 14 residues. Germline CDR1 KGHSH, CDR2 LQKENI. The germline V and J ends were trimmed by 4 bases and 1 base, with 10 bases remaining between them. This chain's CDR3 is CASSQGRTNTEAFF. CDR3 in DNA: TGTGCCAGCTCACAGGGACGGACGAACACTGAAGCTTTCTTT.